These 5 T cell receptor beta chains were sequenced from one sample in a study of early T cells in non-severe SARS-CoV-2 infection. MiXCR, applied by TCRdb to the 5' RACE reads, yields one record per CDR3 protein. Found here are approximately 77,000 distinct CDR3 sequences, 5% of them singletons; the top ten hold less than 9.5%. The sequencing here drew on whole blood, taken at baseline. The receptor set was obtained from an adult who was a healthcare worker with PCR-confirmed SARS-CoV-2 infection or an uninfected control (not recorded which).

Many counts were recorded for this clonotype. The V call is TRBV29-1, the J call TRBJ2-3, with D perhaps TRBD1 or TRBD2 (5 bases each). CDR1 and CDR2 (germline): SQVTM, ANQGSEA. Trimming removed 6 bases from V and 1 base from J, with 11 bases in between. The CDR3 extends over 13 amino acids. CDR3 sequence reads: CSVGAGGTDTQYF. In DNA, the CDR3 is TGCAGCGTCGGGGCAGGTGGCACAGATACGCAGTATTTT.

This clonotype has a handful of counts. V gene TRBV6-1 combines with J gene TRBJ1-2; D call uncertain. The germline gives CDR1 MNHNS, CDR2 SASEGT. The CDR3 runs 14 residues. The germline V and J ends were trimmed by 8 bases and 4 bases, with 17 bases remaining between them. The CDR3 nucleotides are TGTGCCAGCCCCCCAGACTCACCGCCCTATGGCTACACCTTC. Protein: CASPPDSPPYGYTF.

In this sample, this clonotype turned up many times. The rearrangement joins TRBV7-7 to TRBJ2-5; 7 bases match TRBD1. Germline V gene lookup returns CDR1 SSHAT and CDR2 FNYEAQ (reference sequence). After removal of 3 bases from V and 4 bases from J, the junction contained 2 bases not matched to a gene. There are 13 residues in the CDR3. CDR3 region: CASSFSGGETQYF. CDR3 sequence (DNA): TGTGCCAGCAGCTTTTCAGGGGGAGAGACCCAGTACTTC.

In the case of this clonotype: This may be a read error, as it is one base from a much larger clone. The V call is TRBV6-6, the J call TRBJ2-1, with TRBD2 matching 8 bases. Germline V gene data show CDR1 as MNHNY and CDR2 as SVGAGI (reference sequence). V lost 6 bases, J lost 5 bases, and 6 bases stayed unmatched. CDR3 length equals 14 residues. CDR3 in DNA: TGTGCCAGCAGGAGGAGCGGGAGCGACAATGAGCAGTTCTTC. Residues: CASRRSGSDNEQFF.

This clonotype was observed at least ten times. This chain connects TRBV20-1 to TRBJ1-1; possibly TRBD1 for D (5 bases). Germline-derived CDR1 and CDR2 are DFQATT and SNEGSKA (reference sequence). V lost 2 bases, J lost 1 base, and 14 bases lay in between. CDR3 length: 15 residues. The CDR3 bases are TGCAGTGCTAGACACTCGGGACGATCGAACACTGAAGCTTTCTTT. Translating it yields CSARHSGRSNTEAFF.